This record looks at one T cell receptor (beta chain) sequence and its context. Its antigen is currently unknown. The source of the sample is a study of cytomegalovirus exposure and HLA in healthy donors. About the research overall: Unique TCRs from HLA-typed donors, about 78 million of them, were held in an early data release. Study-level results: Rare TCR sequences dominated, though some public TCRs recurred in many donors.

The PCR used 60 Vbeta and 13 Jbeta primers. Source study methods: The count from a later analysis was tens of millions of unique TCR beta chains, roughly 11 million of them shared. Here immunoSEQ multiplex PCR was the method, and the copy in TCRdb shows in-frame clones only, minus some. The D gene and trimming were derived from the DNA, and the V and J assignments and clone size from that table. The repertoire holds over 250,000 clones, with roughly 85% as singletons. The sequence was collected from a man aged 40-55 years in good health and CMV-seropositive. Sequences were obtained from PBMCs.

The DNA of the CDR3 is TGTGCCAGCAGCTTTAACAGGGAAAGGACTGGGTATGGCTACACCTTC. Translated: CASSFNRERTGYGYTF. This sequence joins TRBV11-2 and TRBJ1-2; the D gene is possibly TRBD1 (6 bases). The CDR3 spans 16 residues. Trimming removed 3 bases at V and 5 bases at J, with 19 bases between. Germline V gene data show CDR1 as SGHAT and CDR2 as FQNNGV.